A single sample gave rise to the 11 T cell receptor beta chains below, sequenced in a study of blood T cell repertoires in COVID-19. TCRdb's copy holds only in-frame clones and misses some; the assay was immunoSEQ multiplex PCR. The sample holds fewer than 40,000 clones; about four fifths are singletons and the top ten take more than 20%. The sequencing sample was made of peripheral blood. Receptors originate from a man aged 65-85 years with acute or convalescent COVID-19.

This clone was picked up a small number of times. V gene TRBV28 combines with J gene TRBJ2-5; D is undetermined. Germline-derived CDR1 and CDR2 are MDHEN and SYDVKM. The CDR3 spans 13 residues. V lost 3 bases to trimming and J lost 1 base, with 6 bases between them. The CDR3 region has the DNA TGTGCCAGCAGTTTGAGTTTCCAAGAGACCCAGTACTTC. It yields the protein CASSLSFQETQYF.

CDR3 protein: CASSLGLAGQETQYF. Here the CDR3 DNA reads TGTGCCAGCAGCTTGGGACTAGCGGGACAAGAGACCCAGTACTTC. The chain couples TRBV5-6 to TRBJ2-5; 11 bases line up with TRBD2. With V trimmed by 0 bases and J by 2 bases, 0 bases remained unmatched. The CDR3 is made up of 15 amino acids. Germline-derived CDR1 and CDR2 are SGHDT and YYEEEE.

This chain links TRBV10-3 with TRBJ1-2; D is uncertain. CDR1 ENHRY and CDR2 SYGVKD come from the germline V gene. Trimming removed 6 bases from V and 4 bases from J, with 12 bases in between. The CDR3 is 13 amino acids. In nucleotides, the CDR3 is TGTGCCATCAGGCCTGGAGGGCCCTATGGCTACACCTTC. It encodes CAIRPGGPYGYTF.

This rearrangement joins TRBV5-1 to TRBJ1-2; D ambiguous. The V gene lost 1 base and the J gene lost 3 bases, with 4 bases spanning the gap. This CDR3 has 12 residues. CDR1 and CDR2 (germline): SGHRS, YFSETQ. CDR3 coding DNA: TGCGCCAGCAGCTTGACAGACTATGGCTACACCTTC. Amino acid sequence: CASSLTDYGYTF.

The V gene is TRBV24-1, the J gene TRBJ2-1; 9 bases line up with TRBD2. Germline CDR1 reads KGHDR; CDR2 reads SFDVKD. The CDR3 contains 13 residues. After removal of 7 bases from V and 8 bases from J, the junction contained 5 bases not matched to a gene. Written as DNA, the CDR3 is TGTGCCACCAGCCCTAGCGGGGAGTATGAGCAGTTCTTC. This gives the protein CATSPSGEYEQFF.

This clone showed up just a few times. The rearrangement uses TRBV14 and TRBJ2-3; 11 nucleotides line up with TRBD1. The V gene's germline CDR1 is SGHDN and CDR2 FVKESK. V gave up 5 bases and J gave up 6 bases; unmatched junction bases: 1. This CDR3 has 13 residues. This CDR3 reads CASSRTGGDTQYF. The CDR3 bases are TGTGCCAGCAGCAGGACAGGGGGCGATACGCAGTATTTT.

The rearrangement links TRBV15 to TRBJ1-4, with D perhaps TRBD1 (5 bases). Germline V lookup: CDR1 LNHNV, CDR2 YYDKDF (reference sequence). Trimming took 0 bases from V and 6 from J, leaving 11 bases between them. The CDR3 totals 15 residues. The CDR3 coding sequence is TGTGCCACCAGCAGAGATCGCCTAGGGGATGAAAAACTGTTTTTT. This sequence encodes CATSRDRLGDEKLFF.

The chain links TRBV18 to TRBJ1-2; 11 nucleotides agree with TRBD1. The CDR3 has 14 residues. Per the germline V gene, CDR1 is KGHSH and CDR2 is LQKENI. Trimming took 4 bases from V and 8 from J; bases not matched to a gene: 6. The CDR3 DNA reads as TGTGCCAGCTCACAAGGACAGGGGGCGGAGGGCTACACCTTC. Protein product: CASSQGQGAEGYTF.

The CDR3 loop reads CASSPGTSTYEQYF. CDR3 coding DNA: TGTGCCAGCAGCCCGGGGACTAGTACCTACGAGCAGTACTTC. This rearrangement joins TRBV5-5 to TRBJ2-7; 8 bases align to TRBD2. The V segment lost 4 bases and the J segment 2 bases; nucleotides outside the gene matches: 5. The CDR3 spans 14 residues. Germline V lookup: CDR1 SGHKS, CDR2 YYEKEE (reference sequence).

The chain employs TRBV27 and TRBJ1-2, with D uncertain. The CDR3 consists of 11 residues. V was shortened by 5 bases and J by 4 bases, with 5 bases between the two germline ends. In germline, CDR1 is MNHEY, CDR2 SMNVEV (reference sequence). CDR3 nucleotides: TGTGCCAGCAGTGAGGGCTATGGCTACACCTTC. Its protein is CASSEGYGYTF.

The chain uses TRBV12-3 or TRBV12-4 and TRBJ1-1; 10 bases line up with TRBD1. Losses at the gene ends were 8 bases for V and 6 bases for J; bases not matched to a gene: 6. The length of the CDR3 is 13 residues. The CDR3 here is CASVPGQGAEAFF. CDR3 sequence (DNA): TGTGCCAGCGTCCCCGGACAGGGGGCTGAAGCTTTCTTT.